These 9 T cell receptor beta chains share one sample of origin, sequenced in a study of T cell changes during pregnancy in multiple sclerosis. Profiling relied on immunoSEQ multiplex PCR, and the TCRdb table lists in-frame clones only, not all of them. The data show roughly 89,000 clones, approximately 95% seen once. Sequenced here: peripheral blood, sampled after pregnancy. The receptors were gathered from a female donor in good health, enrolled as a control in a pregnancy study.

CDR3 loop: CATSRGGTSRSYEQYF. The CDR3, as DNA: TGTGCCACCAGCAGAGGGGGGACTAGCAGGTCCTACGAGCAGTACTTC. This chain connects TRBV15 to TRBJ2-7, with 9 bases fitting TRBD2. V lost 1 base and J lost 1; bases outside the gene matches: 5. The CDR3 has 16 residues. Germline V gene sequence: CDR1 LNHNV, CDR2 YYDKDF (reference sequence).

This chain uses TRBV4-1 with TRBJ2-7; 11 nucleotides agree with TRBD2. After removal of 3 bases from V and 7 bases from J, the junction contained 5 bases not matched to a gene. The CDR3 has 14 residues. The germline CDR1 and CDR2 sequences are MGHRA and YSYEKL. The CDR3 nucleotides read TGCGCCAGCAGCCACGCAGGACTAGCGGGTGAGCAGTACTTC. It translates to CASSHAGLAGEQYF.

J is TRBJ2-5 and V is TRBV7-2; maybe TRBD1 (5 bases). Trimming removed 1 base from V and 4 bases from J, with 7 bases in between. CDR1 SGHTA and CDR2 FQGNSA come from the germline V gene. The CDR3 has 13 residues. CDR3 coding DNA: TGTGCCAGCAGCTTAGTTCAGGGAGAGACCCAGTACTTC. Protein product: CASSLVQGETQYF.

This sequence joins TRBV30 and TRBJ2-1, with a weak D call TRBD2 (5 bases). Trimming removed 2 bases from V and 9 bases from J, with 8 bases in between. This CDR3 is built from 11 residues. Germline-derived CDR1 and CDR2 are GTSNPN and SVGIG (reference sequence). CDR3 protein: CAWSLGSEQFF. The CDR3, as DNA: TGTGCCTGGAGTCTGGGGAGTGAGCAGTTCTTC.

This rearrangement joins TRBV2 to TRBJ1-4, with a tentative D call TRBD1 (6 bases). This CDR3 is built from 15 residues. Germline assignment: CDR1 SNHLY and CDR2 FYNNEI. V dropped 2 bases and J dropped 6 bases, with 13 bases sitting between them. The CDR3 DNA follows: TGTGCCAGCAGTGAATACGGGGGGCTGGATGAAAAACTGTTTTTT. It encodes CASSEYGGLDEKLFF.

The V gene is TRBV4-1, the J gene TRBJ2-3; D gene uncertain. This CDR3 is built from 13 residues. Trimming removed 0 bases at V and 5 bases at J, with 6 bases between. Germline V gives CDR1 MGHRA, CDR2 YSYEKL. CDR3 amino acids: CASSQEPGDTQYF. The CDR3, as DNA: TGCGCCAGCAGCCAAGAGCCCGGAGATACGCAGTATTTT.

The chain recombines TRBV6-5 with TRBJ2-7, with 9 bases that match TRBD1. The CDR3 extends over 15 amino acids. The V gene's germline CDR1 is MNHEY and CDR2 SVGAGI. The junction had 12 bases not matched to a gene; V was cut back by 2 bases and J by 10 bases. Here the CDR3 DNA reads TGTGCCAGCAGTTACGGGGGCCGACAGGGGGGTCATCAGTACTTC. This translates into CASSYGGRQGGHQYF.

This clone was seen a few times. The chain employs TRBV29-1 and TRBJ1-1; D is uncertain. CDR3 length: 12 amino acids. Germline CDR1 reads SQVTM; CDR2 reads ANQGSEA. The V and J ends lost 1 base and 8 bases respectively, with 11 bases between them. The CDR3 nucleotides read TGCAGCGTTGAAGTGGGCCAAACCGAAGCTTTCTTT. Protein: CSVEVGQTEAFF.

The chain joins TRBV5-1 to TRBJ2-1, with D possibly TRBD1 on 6 matching bases. CDR1 SGHRS and CDR2 YFSETQ come from the germline V gene. This CDR3 has 16 amino acids. The V gene lost 1 base and the J gene lost 0 bases, with 11 bases spanning the gap. The chain's CDR3 is CASSLTGTSSYNEQFF. In nucleotides, the CDR3 is TGCGCCAGCAGCTTGACAGGGACCAGCTCCTACAATGAGCAGTTCTTC.